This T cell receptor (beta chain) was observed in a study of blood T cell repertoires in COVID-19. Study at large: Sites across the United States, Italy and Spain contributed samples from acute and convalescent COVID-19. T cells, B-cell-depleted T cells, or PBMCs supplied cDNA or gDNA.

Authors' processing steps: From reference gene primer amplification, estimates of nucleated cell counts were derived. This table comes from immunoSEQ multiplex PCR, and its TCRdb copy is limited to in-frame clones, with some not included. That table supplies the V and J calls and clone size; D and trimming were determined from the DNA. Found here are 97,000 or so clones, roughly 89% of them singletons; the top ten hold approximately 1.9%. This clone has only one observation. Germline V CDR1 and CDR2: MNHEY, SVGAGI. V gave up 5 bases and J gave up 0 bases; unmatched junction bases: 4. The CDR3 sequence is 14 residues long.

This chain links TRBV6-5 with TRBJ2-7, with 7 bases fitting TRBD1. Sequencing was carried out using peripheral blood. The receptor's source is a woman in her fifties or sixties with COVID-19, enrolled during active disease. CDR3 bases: TGTGCCAGCAGTAGACAGGGTAGCTCCTACGAGCAGTACGTC. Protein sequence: CASSRQGSSYEQYV.